The entry that follows covers one T cell receptor (beta chain) sequence. The V gene's germline CDR1 is SGHTA and CDR2 FQGNSA. Trimming shortened V by 7 bases and J by 1 base, and 10 bases separated the two germline ends. The CDR3 is made up of 14 amino acids. Profiled with immunoSEQ multiplex PCR; TCRdb holds only in-frame clones, not every one. The sample records about 25,000 clones, roughly 84% being singletons. The data belong to a study of PD-1 blockade in mismatch repair-deficient tumors. The chain carries TRBV7-2 and TRBJ2-2; D is unclear. The clonotype was recovered from an adult with mismatch repair-deficient cancer. The sequencing here drew on PBMCs, taken before pembrolizumab treatment. CDR3 sequence: CASTLTRNTGELFF. As DNA, the CDR3 is TGTGCCAGCACCTTGACTCGGAACACCGGGGAGCTGTTTTTT.